These 17 T cell receptor beta chains share one sample of origin, sequenced in a study of blood T cell repertoires in COVID-19. Assay used: immunoSEQ multiplex PCR; TCRdb lists only in-frame clones, some missing. Of roughly 300,000 clones listed, around 85% are singletons. Specimen: PBMCs or T cells enriched from blood (not recorded which). The receptors shown here come from a woman aged 45-60 years who had recovered from COVID-19.

To note about this clone: Distinct nucleotide sequences in the sample also encode this CDR3. The chain links TRBV9 to TRBJ2-3; 8 bases line up with TRBD2. V gave up 2 bases and J gave up 2 bases; unmatched junction bases: 4. CDR1 and CDR2 (germline): SGDLS, YYNGEE. The CDR3 is made up of 15 amino acids. This CDR3 reads CASSVSGSITDTQYF. The CDR3 coding sequence is TGTGCCAGCAGCGTGAGCGGGAGCATCACAGATACGCAGTATTTT.

In nucleotides, the CDR3 is TGTGCCAGTAGTATAAGGGAAACAGGGAATCAGCCCCAGCATTTT. Translated, it gives CASSIRETGNQPQHF. The J gene is TRBJ1-5, the V gene TRBV19; the D gene is possibly TRBD1 (6 bases). V was clipped by 2 bases and J by 4 bases, with 12 bases between them. The CDR3 contains 15 residues. The germline V gene has CDR1 LNHDA and CDR2 SQIVND (reference sequence).

The J gene is TRBJ2-3, the V gene TRBV10-3; a weak D match, TRBD2 (6 bases). The germline gives CDR1 ENHRY, CDR2 SYGVKD. Trimming stripped 5 bases from V and 5 bases from J, with 14 bases between. The CDR3 is 14 amino acids. This CDR3 is CAISHGTVGDTQYF. The DNA for the CDR3 is TGTGCCATCAGTCACGGGACTGTGGGAGATACGCAGTATTTT.

Only a few counts were recorded for this clone. This chain connects TRBV11-2 to TRBJ2-7, with a possible D match to TRBD1 (6 bases). In germline, CDR1 is SGHAT, CDR2 FQNNGV. The V and J ends lost 1 base and 3 bases respectively, with 13 bases between them. This CDR3 comprises 15 residues. The CDR3 region is CASSLAPQGSYEQYF. CDR3 bases: TGTGCCAGCAGCTTAGCTCCACAGGGTAGCTACGAGCAGTACTTC.

The chain joins TRBV27 to TRBJ2-1, with a weak D call TRBD2 (6 bases). Germline V lookup: CDR1 MNHEY, CDR2 SMNVEV (reference sequence). CDR3 size: 15 residues. V was clipped by 1 base and J by 7 bases, with 14 bases between them. The CDR3 sequence: CASSLLVAVVNEQFF. In DNA, the CDR3 is TGTGCCAGCAGTTTATTGGTAGCGGTAGTTAATGAGCAGTTCTTC.

V is TRBV5-1 and J is TRBJ2-5; possibly TRBD1 for D (6 bases). With 5 bases removed from V and 1 base from J, the gap between germline ends came to 12 bases. This CDR3 region has 14 residues. Germline-derived CDR1 and CDR2 are SGHRS and YFSETQ. CDR3: CASSLTGPQETQYF. The CDR3 DNA reads as TGCGCCAGCAGTTTGACAGGACCCCAAGAGACCCAGTACTTC.

The rearrangement uses TRBV24-1 and TRBJ2-3; D is undetermined. The germline CDR1 and CDR2 sequences are KGHDR and SFDVKD. The V and J ends lost 4 bases and 6 bases respectively, with 10 bases between them. The CDR3 consists of 13 residues. The CDR3 sequence is CATSDPAEDTQYF. CDR3 DNA sequence: TGTGCCACCAGTGACCCCGCGGAGGATACGCAGTATTTT.

The chain is built from TRBV19 and TRBJ1-2; D gene ambiguous. Trimming took 6 bases from V and 5 from J, leaving 19 bases between them. Germline values: CDR1 LNHDA, CDR2 SQIVND (reference sequence). The CDR3 consists of 15 residues. The CDR3: CASSQTLDWIYGYTF. The DNA of the CDR3 is TGTGCCAGTAGCCAGACCTTGGACTGGATTTATGGCTACACCTTC.

This chain connects TRBV5-4 to TRBJ2-7; 7 nucleotides match TRBD1. This CDR3 is 14 amino acids long. Trimming removed 1 base from V and 6 bases from J; junction bases left unmatched: 7. Germline V gives CDR1 SGHNT, CDR2 YYREEE (reference sequence). For the CDR3, the DNA is TGTGCCAGCAGCTTGAACAGGGGCGTGGGCGAGCAGTACTTC. This codes for CASSLNRGVGEQYF.

Here the CDR3 reads CSASASRFDEQFF. The CDR3 nucleotides read TGCAGTGCTAGTGCGTCCAGGTTTGATGAGCAGTTCTTC. The chain couples TRBV20-1 to TRBJ2-1; D ambiguous. The germline V gene encodes CDR1 DFQATT and CDR2 SNEGSKA (reference sequence). The ends were cut back, 3 bases at V and 8 bases at J, with 14 bases in the middle. This CDR3 has 13 amino acids.

The chain recombines TRBV3-1 (or the pseudogene TRBV3-2) with TRBJ2-1; D is uncertain. Looked up from germline, CDR1 is LGHDT and CDR2 is YNNKEL (reference sequence). Trimming removed 0 bases at V and 9 bases at J, with 18 bases between. The CDR3 spans 16 residues. The CDR3 sequence is CASSQEPMPIVSEQFF. DNA of the CDR3: TGTGCCAGCAGCCAAGAACCCATGCCGATAGTGAGTGAGCAGTTCTTC.

The table lists this clone with a count of one. The chain carries TRBV29-1 and TRBJ1-2; tentative D call: TRBD1 (5 bases). CDR3 length: 13 residues. Germline CDR1 reads SQVTM; CDR2 reads ANQGSEA. V lost 2 bases and J lost 8, with 15 bases in between. The CDR3 reads CSVEPTARGGYTF. In DNA, the CDR3 is TGCAGCGTTGAACCGACAGCGAGAGGAGGCTACACCTTC. Full variable domain (missing parts from reference TRBV29-1 and TRBJ1-2): SAVISQKPSRDICQRGTSLTIQCQVDSQVTMMFWYRQQPGQSLTLIATANQGSEATYESGFVIDKFPISRPNLTFSTLTVSNMSPEDSSIYLCSVEPTARGGYTFGSGTRLTVV.

This sequence joins TRBV20-1 and TRBJ2-7; D unresolved. The V end lost 3 bases, the J end lost 7 bases, and 10 bases lay between the germline ends. Germline V lookup: CDR1 DFQATT, CDR2 SNEGSKA (reference sequence). This CDR3 has 11 amino acids. CDR3 coding DNA: TGCAGTGCTAGCCGCAGCGCTGAGCAGTACTTC. It yields the protein CSASRSAEQYF.

This clone was detected only once. The chain carries TRBV7-8 and TRBJ1-2; 10 bases line up with TRBD1. CDR1 is SGHVS, CDR2 FQNEAQ, per germline. This CDR3 spans 17 amino acids. Germline trimming cut 0 bases from V and 0 bases from J; bases unmatched to any gene: 4. CDR3 in DNA: TGTGCCAGCAGCTTAGCCGGGACAGGGGAAGCTAACTATGGCTACACCTTC. It yields the protein CASSLAGTGEANYGYTF.

The chain has TRBV5-1 and TRBJ2-4; 8 bases align to TRBD1. The V gene end was trimmed by 1 base and the J gene end by 8 bases; junction bases not matched to a gene: 2. The CDR3 has 13 amino acids. Germline V gene lookup returns CDR1 SGHRS and CDR2 YFSETQ. The CDR3 spells CASSLQGADIQYF. CDR3 sequence (DNA): TGCGCCAGCAGCTTGCAGGGGGCGGACATTCAGTACTTC.

The gene calls are TRBV6-2 or TRBV6-3 and TRBJ2-1, with TRBD2 as a possible D gene (6 bases). The CDR3 covers 13 residues. Germline loops: CDR1 MNHEY, CDR2 SVGEGT. V lost 6 bases to trimming and J lost 13 bases, with 19 bases between them. CDR3 protein: CASSPRLVHGQFF. The CDR3 coding sequence is TGTGCCAGCAGCCCTAGACTAGTTCACGGTCAGTTCTTC.

DNA for the CDR3: TGTGCCAGCAGTTACCCGGGACAGGGAGGTAACTATGGCTACACCTTC. It translates to CASSYPGQGGNYGYTF. This chain uses TRBV2 with TRBJ1-2, with 9 bases matching TRBD1. V shed 5 bases and J 1 base; nucleotides not matched to a gene: 8. CDR1 and CDR2 (germline): SNHLY, FYNNEI. The CDR3 covers 16 residues.